The 20 T cell receptor beta chains below all came from one sample that was sequenced in a study of vaccination and CD4 T cells after COVID-19. Stated treatment: roughly ten-day PBMC culture with coronavirus spike peptide pools or control peptides (ViraFEST assay). Cultured CD4+ T cell DNA was sequenced using the Oncomine TCR Beta short-read assay. TCRdb re-analysed the PCR reads in MiXCR, keeping a single row per CDR3 protein. The sample yields some 20,000 distinct CDR3 sequences, 56% seen once. Their target antigens are unknown. The sample comprised CD4+ T cells from blood, cultured in vitro. The receptors here all came from a human donor who had recovered from COVID-19.

The chain links TRBV20-1 to TRBJ2-3; D gene ambiguous. Germline CDR1 reads DFQATT; CDR2 reads SNEGSKA (reference sequence). V was shortened by 3 bases and J by 4 bases, with 17 bases between the two germline ends. This CDR3 region has 15 residues. Written as DNA, the CDR3 is TGCAGTGCTAGTACCCCTGGTCTAGGTCCAGATACGCAGTATTTT. Its translation: CSASTPGLGPDTQYF.

The sample holds one count of this clonotype. This sequence joins TRBV6-1 and TRBJ1-1; weak D call: TRBD1 (5 bases). V was shortened by 6 bases and J by 1 base, with 15 bases between the two germline ends. Per germline, CDR1 MNHNS and CDR2 SASEGT. The CDR3 loop spans 15 amino acids. The CDR3 is CASRGGEQGNTEAFF. The CDR3 nucleotides are TGTGCCAGCAGGGGGGGGGAGCAGGGGAACACTGAAGCTTTCTTT.

The V call is TRBV5-4, the J call TRBJ1-6; D may be TRBD1 (5 bases). CDR3 length: 17 residues. CDR1 and CDR2 from the germline V gene are SGHNT and YYREEE (reference sequence). Trimming left V 4 bases short and J 8 bases short, with 22 bases between. In nucleotides, the CDR3 is TGTGCCAGCAGCCCGTCTCCCCGGGGCTCCGATTATTCACCCCTCCACTTT. Its translation: CASSPSPRGSDYSPLHF.

The chain employs TRBV5-6 and TRBJ2-7; 8 bases map to TRBD1. The CDR3 is 13 residues long. The germline V gene encodes CDR1 SGHDT and CDR2 YYEEEE. V shed 7 bases, J shed 3 bases, and the junction held 6 bases outside the gene matches. CDR3 region: CASFRDRSYEQYF. DNA for the CDR3: TGTGCCAGCTTCCGGGACAGGAGCTACGAGCAGTACTTC.

The sample holds a few counts of this clonotype. The rearrangement links TRBV20-1 to TRBJ2-7; D is perhaps TRBD1 or TRBD2 (5 bases each). Per germline, CDR1 DFQATT and CDR2 SNEGSKA (reference sequence). V lost 6 bases to trimming and J lost 0 bases, with 15 bases between them. This CDR3 is built from 14 residues. The CDR3 spells CSATGPSNSYEQYF. The DNA of the CDR3 is TGCAGTGCGACGGGACCCTCCAACTCCTACGAGCAGTACTTC.

This clonotype turned up a few times. The chain links TRBV21-1 to TRBJ2-2; the D segment call TRBD1 is taken from the table without a DNA check. TRBV21-1 is shown as a pseudogene. This CDR3 comprises 13 residues. The CDR3 DNA follows: TGTGCCAGCGTCGGGCCCCTGGACGGGGAGCTGTTTTTT. This codes for CASVGPLDGELFF.

The CDR3 DNA is TGTGCCAGCAGCTTAGGTGTCGGGCAGAACTACGAGCAGTACTTC. Translation: CASSLGVGQNYEQYF. The chain joins TRBV7-8 to TRBJ2-7; D remains ambiguous. This CDR3 region has 15 residues. CDR1 SGHVS and CDR2 FQNEAQ come from the germline V gene. V was cut by 1 base and J by 3 bases, with 13 bases left in between.

The rearrangement links TRBV5-3 to TRBJ1-2, with a possible D match to TRBD1 (6 bases). TRBV5-3 qualifies as an ORF whose function is uncertain. The CDR3 consists of 16 residues. V was pared by 8 bases and J by 4 bases, with 24 bases between. CDR3 protein: CASSPIPQGKGYGYTF. CDR3 bases: TGTGCCAGCAGCCCGATACCGCAGGGGAAGGGCTATGGCTACACCTTC.

The genes are TRBV25-1 and TRBJ2-7, with 9 bases matching TRBD1. Germline V CDR1 and CDR2: MGHDK, SYGVNS. V lost 9 bases to trimming and J lost 3 bases; unmatched junction nucleotides: 12. There are 15 residues in the CDR3. The CDR3 DNA reads TGTGCCAGTTATACCGGGACAGGGATAAACTACGAGCAGTACTTC. The encoded protein is CASYTGTGINYEQYF.

The V and J genes are TRBV20-1 and TRBJ1-1, with TRBD1 matching over 8 bases. V shed 6 bases and J 4 bases; nucleotides not matched to a gene: 7. The CDR3 is 13 amino acids. Germline V lookup: CDR1 DFQATT, CDR2 SNEGSKA (reference sequence). CDR3 region: CSAAGGGRTEAFF. DNA of the CDR3: TGCAGTGCGGCAGGGGGCGGGCGCACTGAAGCTTTCTTT.

The chain carries TRBV5-6 and TRBJ2-7, with no clear D. The CDR3 is 16 residues long. V lost 2 bases, J lost 0 bases, and 15 bases lay in between. The V gene's germline CDR1 is SGHDT and CDR2 YYEEEE. The CDR3 DNA sequence: TGTGCCAGCAGCTTAGGGTCGGGCACATACTCCTACGAGCAGTACTTC. The encoded protein is CASSLGSGTYSYEQYF.

In nucleotides, the CDR3 is TGTGCCACCAGCAGCACGATTTCACCCCTCCACTTT. Residues: CATSSTISPLHF. V is TRBV15 and J is TRBJ1-6; the D is unclear. V was clipped by 3 bases and J by 9 bases, with 6 bases between them. Germline lookup yields CDR1 LNHNV and CDR2 YYDKDF (reference sequence). There are 12 residues in the CDR3.

In this sample, this clonotype turned up a few times. The chain has TRBV27 and TRBJ1-2; 9 nucleotides align to TRBD1. The CDR3 sequence is 15 residues long. CDR1 and CDR2 (germline): MNHEY, SMNVEV (reference sequence). V lost 6 bases and J lost 6; bases outside the gene matches: 11. CDR3 in DNA: TGTGCCAGCAGGATCTCGACAGGGGGATTGGATGGCTACACCTTC. Residues: CASRISTGGLDGYTF.

This clonotype was detected once. In DNA form, the CDR3 reads TGTGCCAGCAGCTTGCTACTAGCGGGGGCCCCCCCTGAGCAGTTCTTC. Translated, it gives CASSLLLAGAPPEQFF. This sequence joins TRBV11-3 and TRBJ2-1, with 11 bases lining up with TRBD2. This CDR3 has 16 amino acids. Germline assignment: CDR1 SGHNT and CDR2 YENEEA. Trimming cost V 3 bases and J 9 bases; bases outside gene matches: 10.

V and J are TRBV12-3 or TRBV12-4 and TRBJ1-2; D is possibly TRBD1 (5 bases). The CDR3 extends over 13 amino acids. V lost 2 bases, J lost 6 bases, and 10 bases lay in between. CDR3 amino acids: CASSLIPGHGYTF. CDR3 bases: TGTGCCAGCAGTTTAATCCCGGGACATGGCTACACCTTC.

CDR3 protein: CASSLTSGRLTGEQYF. The CDR3 DNA is TGTGCCAGCAGTCTGACTAGCGGGAGGTTGACGGGCGAGCAGTACTTC. J is TRBJ2-7 and V is TRBV7-6, with 13 nucleotides matching TRBD2. From germline, CDR1 is SGHVS and CDR2 FNYEAQ. This CDR3 has 16 amino acids. With V trimmed by 6 bases and J by 6 bases, 11 bases remained unmatched.

Concerning this clonotype: The junction departs from germline at one end; a sequencing error may be responsible. The chain is built from TRBV12-3 or TRBV12-4 and TRBJ1-2; 9 bases match TRBD1. CDR3 length: 13 amino acids. The CDR3, as DNA: TGTACCAGCAGTTCACAGGGGGCGTATGGCTACACCTTC. Translated: CTSSSQGAYGYTF.

There are a few counts of this clonotype. This chain connects TRBV11-2 to TRBJ2-7; 7 bases are shared with TRBD2. The germline V gene encodes CDR1 SGHAT and CDR2 FQNNGV. This CDR3 has 15 residues. Trimming cost V 5 bases and J 2 bases; bases outside gene matches: 9. The CDR3 spells CASSHQKGGTYEQYF. CDR3 bases: TGTGCCAGCAGCCATCAGAAGGGAGGGACCTACGAGCAGTACTTC.

This clonotype was seen only a few times. The chain has TRBV20-1 and TRBJ2-3; a weak D match, TRBD1 (6 bases). The length of the CDR3 is 14 residues. CDR1 is DFQATT and CDR2 is SNEGSKA in the germline V gene (reference sequence). The V end was cut by 5 bases, the J end by 6 bases, with 18 bases between. Here the CDR3 reads CSAAAGLGADTQYF. In DNA, the CDR3 is TGCAGTGCTGCGGCCGGACTGGGGGCGGATACGCAGTATTTT.

The chain is built from TRBV7-9 and TRBJ2-3; D is possibly TRBD1 or TRBD2 (6 bases each). There are 15 residues in the CDR3. Germline V gives CDR1 SEHNR, CDR2 FQNEAQ (reference sequence). V shed 6 bases and J shed 11 bases, with 24 bases lying between them. CDR3 nucleotides: TGTGCCAGCAGTAAGGGGGACGGGCCTGGCGGGGAGCAGTATTTT. Encoded protein: CASSKGDGPGGEQYF.